This TCR beta chain was identified during a study of blood T cell repertoires in COVID-19. Whole-study context: COVID-19 samples, acute and convalescent, were from the United States, Italy and Spain.

This clone has just a few counts. Original processing methods: It was from reference gene primer amplification that nucleated cell counts were estimated. Data came from immunoSEQ multiplex PCR; TCRdb stores just in-frame clones and leaves some out. Clonal size and the V and J genes are those of that table, whereas D and trimming came from the DNA. This sample has more than 200,000 clones, with around 87% found just once. V dropped 4 bases and J dropped 0; count of bases not matched to a gene: 3. The germline V gene has CDR1 SGHRS and CDR2 YFSETQ. The CDR3 extends over 14 amino acids. V is TRBV5-1 and J is TRBJ1-2; 7 bases line up with TRBD1. Material: peripheral blood. This TCR derives from a woman aged 55-70 years with COVID-19, enrolled during active disease. The CDR3 spells CASSPGQANYGYTF. In DNA, the CDR3 is TGCGCCAGCAGCCCAGGACAGGCTAACTATGGCTACACCTTC.